The 30 T cell receptor beta chains below all came from one sample that was sequenced in a study of beta chain features in type 1 diabetes. The isolated RNA, all of it, was reverse transcribed, so expressed TCRB transcripts were what got sequenced. Clones were sequenced by immunoSEQ multiplex PCR, and TCRdb holds only the in-frame ones, with some missing. Of about 140,000 clones listed, 9.7% were seen once; the top ten hold 0.65%. Input material: central memory CD4+ T cells from blood. The receptors originated from a woman aged 40 to 50 in good health.

The rearrangement links TRBV5-4 to TRBJ1-1; D is unclear. V dropped 0 bases and J dropped 1 base, with 4 bases sitting between them. Germline assignment: CDR1 SGHNT and CDR2 YYREEE (reference sequence). This CDR3 has 13 amino acids. CDR3 DNA sequence: TGTGCCAGCAGCTTGGCAGGGAACACTGAAGCTTTCTTT. It translates to CASSLAGNTEAFF.

This rearrangement joins TRBV5-4 to TRBJ2-1, with D possibly TRBD2 on 7 matching bases. Trimming removed 4 bases at V and 6 bases at J, with 14 bases between. This CDR3 comprises 14 residues. Germline CDR1 reads SGHNT; CDR2 reads YYREEE (reference sequence). CDR3 region: CASSPGGRGNEQFF. CDR3 sequence (DNA): TGTGCCAGCAGCCCCGGGGGGCGGGGCAATGAGCAGTTCTTC.

The rearrangement joins TRBV18 to TRBJ1-5; D uncertain. The germline V gene has CDR1 KGHSH and CDR2 LQKENI. This CDR3 has 13 residues. V was shortened by 6 bases and J by 3 bases, with 9 bases between the two germline ends. DNA for the CDR3: TGTGCCAGCTCTGAGGGAGACAATCAGCCCCAGCATTTT. Protein product: CASSEGDNQPQHF.

This clone was counted only a few times. The rearrangement joins TRBV6-1 to TRBJ1-1; 8 bases line up with TRBD1. CDR3 size: 15 residues. V shed 6 bases and J 1 base; nucleotides not matched to a gene: 7. From germline, CDR1 is MNHNS and CDR2 SASEGT. CDR3 sequence (DNA): TGTGCCAGCAGACCAAGGACAGGGCCGAACACTGAAGCTTTCTTT. Its translation: CASRPRTGPNTEAFF.

The rearrangement joins TRBV29-1 to TRBJ2-5; D might be TRBD2 (6 bases). The CDR3 is 14 residues long. Germline V gene sequence: CDR1 SQVTM, CDR2 ANQGSEA. V was pared by 4 bases and J by 5 bases, with 17 bases between. The CDR3 coding sequence is TGCAGCGTTGGGAGGGGTTCCACCGCGGAGACCCAGTACTTC. This codes for CSVGRGSTAETQYF.

This clone was found once. The chain couples TRBV7-8 to TRBJ1-4; TRBD1 aligns across 7 bases. Germline lookup yields CDR1 SGHVS and CDR2 FQNEAQ. Trimming cost V 5 bases and J 4 bases; bases outside gene matches: 4. The CDR3 extends over 14 amino acids. CDR3 residues: CASSPRDSNEKLFF. CDR3 nucleotide sequence: TGTGCCAGCAGCCCGCGGGACAGTAATGAAAAACTGTTTTTT.

V and J are TRBV7-9 and TRBJ2-1; TRBD2 agrees at 13 bases. With V trimmed by 5 bases and J by 9 bases, 10 bases remained unmatched. The CDR3 sequence is 16 residues long. Germline V gene lookup returns CDR1 SEHNR and CDR2 FQNEAQ (reference sequence). The CDR3 protein is CASSPPTSGGAVEQFF. DNA for the CDR3: TGTGCCAGCAGCCCTCCTACTAGCGGGGGGGCAGTTGAGCAGTTCTTC.

The sample holds a few counts of this clone. As DNA, the CDR3 is TGTGCCACCCTTGGAGGGTCTGGGTATGGCTACACCTTC. Residues: CATLGGSGYGYTF. The chain recombines TRBV6-6 with TRBJ1-2, with no clear D. Germline CDR1 MNHNY, CDR2 SVGAGI (reference sequence). The CDR3 totals 13 residues. Trimming removed 10 bases at V and 5 bases at J, with 17 bases between.

This clone was detected a few times. V is TRBV11-1 and J is TRBJ2-5; tentative D call: TRBD2 (5 bases). Germline assignment: CDR1 SGHAT and CDR2 FQDESV (reference sequence). V was trimmed by 6 bases and J by 5 bases, leaving 10 bases between them. The CDR3 spans 12 residues. The CDR3 nucleotides read TGTGCCAGCAGGAGTCGCGGGGAGACCCAGTACTTC. Encoded protein: CASRSRGETQYF.

This clone was observed a few times. The gene calls are TRBV5-4 and TRBJ2-3; 11 bases align to TRBD2. The germline V gene encodes CDR1 SGHNT and CDR2 YYREEE (reference sequence). V trimming: 0 bases; J trimming: 8 bases; junction bases outside the gene matches: 8. The CDR3 covers 16 residues. The CDR3, as DNA: TGTGCCAGCAGCTTGGTGGCTAGCGGGGGGTCGGGTACGCAGTATTTT. This encodes CASSLVASGGSGTQYF.

CDR3 sequence (DNA): TGTGCCAGCAGCTTAGCTTTGGCAAGCAATCAGCCCCAGCATTTT. Residues: CASSLALASNQPQHF. The chain is built from TRBV7-2 and TRBJ1-5; no clear D. Trimming removed 0 bases at V and 1 base at J, with 7 bases between. Germline V CDR1 and CDR2: SGHTA, FQGNSA. This CDR3 spans 15 amino acids.

The chain combines TRBV2 with TRBJ1-1; D call uncertain. Trimming took off 8 bases at V and 3 bases at J, with 31 bases between the two ends. CDR1 SNHLY and CDR2 FYNNEI come from the germline V gene. The CDR3 totals 19 residues. CDR3 sequence (DNA): TGTGCCAGCTCGAGAGGGTTACGGAACACCCGCCCCGACGACACTGAAGCTTTCTTT. It codes for CASSRGLRNTRPDDTEAFF.

The chain recombines TRBV19 with TRBJ1-1, with D maybe TRBD1 (6 bases). Germline values: CDR1 LNHDA, CDR2 SQIVND (reference sequence). Trimming took off 4 bases at V and 4 bases at J, with 10 bases between the two ends. This CDR3 contains 13 residues. The chain's CDR3 is CASSRDRFTEAFF. Written as DNA, the CDR3 is TGTGCCAGTAGTAGAGACAGGTTCACTGAAGCTTTCTTT. Variable domain in full (rest from reference TRBV19 and TRBJ1-1): DGGITQSPKYLFRKEGQNVTLSCEQNLNHDAMYWYRQDPGQGLRLIYYSQIVNDFQKGDIAEGYSVSREKKESFPLTVTSAQKNPTAFYLCASSRDRFTEAFFGQGTRLTVV.

This clone occurred a few times. The chain combines TRBV11-2 with TRBJ2-1; D is possibly TRBD1 (7 bases). V lost 4 bases to trimming and J lost 4 bases, with 17 bases between them. CDR3 length: 16 residues. CDR1 and CDR2 from the germline V gene are SGHAT and FQNNGV. The CDR3 DNA reads as TGTGCCAGCAGCTCGCAACAGGGGAGGTCTTACAATGAGCAGTTCTTC. It specifies CASSSQQGRSYNEQFF.

V gene TRBV11-2 combines with J gene TRBJ2-5; TRBD2 agrees at 10 bases. CDR3 length equals 15 residues. J was trimmed by 4 bases and V by 5 bases; bases with no gene match: 7. The germline gives CDR1 SGHAT, CDR2 FQNNGV. CDR3 sequence: CASSRSGGARETQYF. As DNA, the CDR3 is TGTGCCAGCAGCAGGAGCGGGGGGGCCCGAGAGACCCAGTACTTC. Together with reference TRBV11-2 and TRBJ2-5, the CDR3 gives the full variable domain: EAGVAQSPRYKIIEKRQSVAFWCNPISGHATLYWYQQILGQGPKLLIQFQNNGVVDDSQLPKDRFSAERLKGVDSTLKIQPAKLEDSAVYLCASSRSGGARETQYFGPGTRLLVL.

This chain uses TRBV4-3 with TRBJ1-4; 9 nucleotides align to TRBD1. Germline CDR1 LGHNA, CDR2 YSLEER. This CDR3 is built from 12 residues. J gave up 10 bases and V 3 bases, and 0 bases lay outside the gene matches. Here the CDR3 DNA reads TGCGCCAGCAGCCAGACAGGGGGAAAACTGTTTTTT. This encodes CASSQTGGKLFF.

The chain carries TRBV7-6 and TRBJ2-5, with 8 nucleotides matching TRBD2. Losses at the gene ends were 3 bases for V and 5 bases for J; bases not matched to a gene: 5. Germline loops: CDR1 SGHVS, CDR2 FNYEAQ. This CDR3 is 14 amino acids long. The CDR3 here is CASSFGTSFETQYF. In DNA form, the CDR3 reads TGTGCCAGCAGCTTCGGGACTAGTTTTGAGACCCAGTACTTC.

This clone was recorded a few times. The chain carries TRBV5-1 and TRBJ2-5, with TRBD2 matching over 10 bases. The CDR3 runs 16 residues. Germline CDR1 reads SGHRS; CDR2 reads YFSETQ. V lost 1 base, J lost 5 bases, and 8 bases stayed unmatched. The CDR3 coding sequence is TGCGCCAGCAGCTTGAGAGGGACTAGCGTAGGGGAGACCCAGTACTTC. This gives the protein CASSLRGTSVGETQYF.

In its sample, this clone was seen a few times. The junction departs from germline at one end; a sequencing error may be responsible. V and J are TRBV5-1 and TRBJ2-5, with D possibly matching TRBD2 (5 bases). Germline values: CDR1 SGHRS, CDR2 YFSETQ. The CDR3 loop spans 12 amino acids. CDR3 sequence reads: CASSWESETQYF. The CDR3 DNA reads TGTGCCAGCAGCTGGGAGAGTGAGACCCAGTACTTC.

V gene TRBV5-1 combines with J gene TRBJ2-7, with 11 positions matching TRBD2. Looked up from germline, CDR1 is SGHRS and CDR2 is YFSETQ. J was trimmed by 7 bases and V by 4 bases; bases with no gene match: 7. CDR3 size: 14 residues. CDR3 DNA: TGCGCCAGCAGCACGGGACTAGCGGTCTCTGAGCAGTACTTC. Amino acid sequence: CASSTGLAVSEQYF.

This clone occurred a few times. The genes are TRBV5-4 and TRBJ2-3; D possibly corresponds to TRBD1 (6 bases). The CDR3 length is 15 residues. The germline V gene has CDR1 SGHNT and CDR2 YYREEE (reference sequence). V lost 4 bases to trimming and J lost 0 bases, with 12 bases between them. CDR3 DNA sequence: TGTGCCAGCAGCGGACCCCAGGGGAGCACAGATACGCAGTATTTT. Translating it yields CASSGPQGSTDTQYF.

The chain joins TRBV6-6 to TRBJ2-1, with 7 positions matching TRBD1. J was trimmed by 6 bases and V by 2 bases; bases with no gene match: 10. Germline CDR1 is MNHNY and CDR2 is SVGAGI (reference sequence). This CDR3 is 16 amino acids long. The CDR3 is CASSYKARGSSNEQFF. CDR3 nucleotide sequence: TGTGCCAGCAGTTACAAGGCCAGGGGGTCTTCCAATGAGCAGTTCTTC.

The gene calls are TRBV7-6 and TRBJ2-5, with D possibly TRBD1 on 5 matching bases. Germline CDR1 is SGHVS and CDR2 is FNYEAQ. CDR3 size: 12 residues. Trimming cost V 3 bases and J 6 bases, with 8 bases left between them. Written as DNA, the CDR3 is TGTGCCAGCAGCTTCGCAGGGCAGACCCAGTACTTC. Its translation: CASSFAGQTQYF.

This clone was counted between two and nine times. J is TRBJ1-1 and V is TRBV29-1, with a weak D call TRBD1 (5 bases). CDR3 length: 11 residues. Trimming stripped 4 bases from V and 5 bases from J, with 8 bases between. Germline V gene data show CDR1 as SQVTM and CDR2 as ANQGSEA. The CDR3 loop reads CSVGRGTEAFF. The CDR3 DNA sequence: TGCAGCGTTGGGCGGGGGACTGAAGCTTTCTTT.

This clone has only a few counts. J is TRBJ1-4 and V is TRBV7-9; D remains ambiguous. The CDR3 extends over 12 amino acids. The germline V and J ends were trimmed by 5 bases and 4 bases, with 5 bases remaining between them. CDR1 is SEHNR and CDR2 is FQNEAQ in the germline V gene (reference sequence). CDR3 coding DNA: TGTGCCAGCAGCGCGCTTAATGAAAAACTGTTTTTT. This codes for CASSALNEKLFF. Complete variable domain (other parts from reference TRBV7-9 and TRBJ1-4): DTGVSQNPRHKITKRGQNVTFRCDPISEHNRLYWYRQTLGQGPEFLTYFQNEAQLEKSRLLSDRFSAERPKGSFSTLEIQRTEQGDSAMYLCASSALNEKLFFGSGTQLSVL.

The sample holds a few counts of this clone. The rearrangement joins TRBV2 to TRBJ1-2; a weak D match, TRBD1 (6 bases). This CDR3 comprises 13 residues. The V end lost 8 bases, the J end lost 4 bases, and 14 bases lay between the germline ends. Germline V gives CDR1 SNHLY, CDR2 FYNNEI. The CDR3 DNA reads TGTGCCAGCCAGACAGGCGTCACCTATGGCTACACCTTC. Protein sequence: CASQTGVTYGYTF.

This clone was counted many times. The chain is built from TRBV7-9 and TRBJ2-3; D is undetermined. V lost 3 bases, J lost 0 bases, and 4 bases lay in between. The CDR3 is 13 residues long. Germline CDR1 reads SEHNR; CDR2 reads FQNEAQ (reference sequence). The CDR3 DNA reads TGTGCCAGCAGCTTGGGCAGCACAGATACGCAGTATTTT. Encoded protein: CASSLGSTDTQYF.

A few counts support this clone. DNA of the CDR3: TGTGCCAGCAGTGAGACTAGCGGGGGGGACCAGTTCTTC. Translating it yields CASSETSGGDQFF. This sequence joins TRBV6-1 and TRBJ2-1; 14 nucleotides line up with TRBD2. Unmatched junction bases numbered 2, after V lost 3 bases and J lost 13 bases. Germline V lookup: CDR1 MNHNS, CDR2 SASEGT. This CDR3 comprises 13 residues.

The V gene is TRBV7-6, the J gene TRBJ1-1, with D perhaps TRBD1 (5 bases). Germline lookup yields CDR1 SGHVS and CDR2 FNYEAQ. The V end was cut by 0 bases, the J end by 1 base, with 12 bases between. The length of the CDR3 is 16 residues. The CDR3 region is CASSLALGGTNTEAFF. CDR3 DNA: TGTGCCAGCAGCTTAGCGTTGGGGGGGACGAACACTGAAGCTTTCTTT.

This clone was recorded a few times. The chain links TRBV6-5 to TRBJ2-7; D is unclear. CDR3 length: 15 amino acids. The ends were cut back, 0 bases at V and 2 bases at J, with 11 bases in the middle. Germline CDR1 is MNHEY and CDR2 is SVGAGI. CDR3 DNA sequence: TGTGCCAGCAGTTACTCGGAGCCTCAACCCTACGAGCAGTACTTC. Translation: CASSYSEPQPYEQYF.